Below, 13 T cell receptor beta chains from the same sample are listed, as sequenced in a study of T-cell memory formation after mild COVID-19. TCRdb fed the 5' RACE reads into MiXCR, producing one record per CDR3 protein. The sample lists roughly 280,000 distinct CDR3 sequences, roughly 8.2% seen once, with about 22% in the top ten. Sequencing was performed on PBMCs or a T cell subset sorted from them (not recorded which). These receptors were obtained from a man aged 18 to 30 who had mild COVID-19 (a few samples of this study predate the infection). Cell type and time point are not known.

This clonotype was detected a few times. CDR3 sequence: CASSTRTVSREKLFF. The DNA of the CDR3 is TGTGCCAGTAGTACTAGGACAGTGAGTCGCGAAAAACTGTTTTTT. The chain couples TRBV19 to TRBJ1-4; D might be TRBD1 (6 bases). Germline V gene data show CDR1 as LNHDA and CDR2 as SQIVND (reference sequence). This CDR3 region has 15 residues. Trimming took off 4 bases at V and 8 bases at J, with 17 bases between the two ends.

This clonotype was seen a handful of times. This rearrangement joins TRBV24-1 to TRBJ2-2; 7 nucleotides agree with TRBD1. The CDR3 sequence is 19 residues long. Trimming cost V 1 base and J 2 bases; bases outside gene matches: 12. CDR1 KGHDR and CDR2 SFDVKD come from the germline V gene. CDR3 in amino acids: CATSDLGTADEGNTGELFF. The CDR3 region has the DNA TGTGCCACCAGTGATTTAGGGACAGCGGATGAAGGAAACACCGGGGAGCTGTTTTTT.

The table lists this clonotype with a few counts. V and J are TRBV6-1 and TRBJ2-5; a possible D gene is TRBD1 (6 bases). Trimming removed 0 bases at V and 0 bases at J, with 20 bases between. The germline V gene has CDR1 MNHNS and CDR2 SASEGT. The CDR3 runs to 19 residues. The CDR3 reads CASSEAGSTGPKYQETQYF. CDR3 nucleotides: TGTGCCAGCAGTGAAGCGGGAAGTACAGGGCCAAAGTACCAAGAGACCCAGTACTTC.

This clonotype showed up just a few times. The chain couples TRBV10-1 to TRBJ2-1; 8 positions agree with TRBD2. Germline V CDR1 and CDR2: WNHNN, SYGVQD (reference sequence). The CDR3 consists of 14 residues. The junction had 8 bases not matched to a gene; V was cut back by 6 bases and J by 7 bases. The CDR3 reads CASSGGAVRNEQFF. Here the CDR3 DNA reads TGCGCCAGCAGCGGGGGGGCCGTCAGGAATGAGCAGTTCTTC.

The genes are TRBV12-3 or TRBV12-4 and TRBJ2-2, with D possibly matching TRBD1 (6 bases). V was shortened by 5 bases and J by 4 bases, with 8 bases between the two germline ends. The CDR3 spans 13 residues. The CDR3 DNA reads TGTGCCAGCAGTCGACAGGCCACCGGGGAGCTGTTTTTT. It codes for CASSRQATGELFF.

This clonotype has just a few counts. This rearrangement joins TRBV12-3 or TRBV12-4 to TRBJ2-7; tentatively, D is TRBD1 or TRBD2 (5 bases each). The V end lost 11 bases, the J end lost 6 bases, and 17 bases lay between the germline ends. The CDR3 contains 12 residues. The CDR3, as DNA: TGTGCCTCCGGGTGGGCAGGGACCGAGCAGTACTTC. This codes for CASGWAGTEQYF.

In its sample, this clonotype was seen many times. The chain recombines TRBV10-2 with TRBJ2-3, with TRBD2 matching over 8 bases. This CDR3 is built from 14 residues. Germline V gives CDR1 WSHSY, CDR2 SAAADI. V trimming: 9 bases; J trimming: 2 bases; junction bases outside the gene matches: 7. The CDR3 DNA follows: TGCGCCAGTAAAGAGCGGGGGAACACAGATACGCAGTATTTT. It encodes CASKERGNTDTQYF.

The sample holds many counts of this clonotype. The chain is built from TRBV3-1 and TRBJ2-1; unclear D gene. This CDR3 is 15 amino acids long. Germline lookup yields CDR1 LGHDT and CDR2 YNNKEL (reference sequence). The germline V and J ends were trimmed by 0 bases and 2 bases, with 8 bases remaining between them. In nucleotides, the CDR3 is TGTGCCAGCAGCCAAGATTTGGGCCCCTACAATGAGCAGTTCTTC. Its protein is CASSQDLGPYNEQFF.

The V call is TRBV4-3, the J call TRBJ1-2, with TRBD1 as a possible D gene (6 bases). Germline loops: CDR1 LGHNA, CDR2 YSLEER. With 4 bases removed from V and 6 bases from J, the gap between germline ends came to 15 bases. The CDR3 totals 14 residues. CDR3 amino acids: CASSPGATGDGYTF. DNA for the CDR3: TGCGCCAGCAGCCCAGGCGCGACAGGAGATGGCTACACCTTC.

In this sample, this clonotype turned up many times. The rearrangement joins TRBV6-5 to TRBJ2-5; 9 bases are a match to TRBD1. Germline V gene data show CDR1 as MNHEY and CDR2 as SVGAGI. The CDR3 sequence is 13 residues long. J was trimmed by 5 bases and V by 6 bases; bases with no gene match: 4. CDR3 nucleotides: TGTGCCAGCAGCCCTGACAGGGGGGAGACCCAGTACTTC. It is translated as CASSPDRGETQYF.

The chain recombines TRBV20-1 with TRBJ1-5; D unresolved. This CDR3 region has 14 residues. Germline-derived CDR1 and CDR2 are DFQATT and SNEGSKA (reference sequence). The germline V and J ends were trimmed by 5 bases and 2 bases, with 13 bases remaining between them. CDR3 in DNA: TGCAGTGCTCCCCTCTTCGGTGGCAATCAGCCCCAGCATTTT. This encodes CSAPLFGGNQPQHF.

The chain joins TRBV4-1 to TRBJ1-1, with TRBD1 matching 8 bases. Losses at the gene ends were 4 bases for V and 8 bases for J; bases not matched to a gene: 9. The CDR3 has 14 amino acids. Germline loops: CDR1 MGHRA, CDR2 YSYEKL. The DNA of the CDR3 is TGCGCCAGCAGCCTTCCAGGGGGCCGGTGGGAAGCTTTCTTT. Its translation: CASSLPGGRWEAFF.

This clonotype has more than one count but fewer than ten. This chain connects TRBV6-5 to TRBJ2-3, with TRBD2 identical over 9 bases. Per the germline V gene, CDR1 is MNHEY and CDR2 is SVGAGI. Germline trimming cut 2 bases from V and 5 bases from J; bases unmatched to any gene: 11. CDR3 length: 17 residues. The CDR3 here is CASSYGAGGGAGDTQYF. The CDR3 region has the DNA TGTGCCAGCAGTTACGGCGCCGGCGGGGGGGCAGGAGATACGCAGTATTTT.